The rows below give T cell receptor beta chains drawn from one sample of a study of T cell changes during pregnancy in multiple sclerosis. The method was immunoSEQ multiplex PCR; TCRdb's version includes in-frame clones alone and lacks a portion of them. Of tens of thousands of clones in the sample, less than 95% were seen once. The sequencing here drew on peripheral blood, taken in the first trimester of pregnancy. The receptors derive from a female donor in good health, enrolled as a control in a pregnancy study. CDR3s include the opening cysteine and the closing phenylalanine or tryptophan. A D gene is named only where the DNA matches it firmly. Size tells how often a clone was seen (once, few, many) or the class of an expanded clone, and some rows leave it out.

TRBV30	-	TRBD1	TRBJ1-4	TGTGCCTGCTACAGGGGAACTAATGAAAAACTGTTTTTT	CACYRGTNEKLFF
TRBV7-9	-	TRBD1	TRBJ1-1	TGTGCCAGCAGACGGCAGGGGGCGGCCTTGATTGAAGCTTTCTTT	CASRRQGAALIEAFF
TRBV28	-	TRBD2	TRBJ2-7	TGTGCCAGCTTAACTAGCGGGAGCGGTGAGTTGGGCGAGCAGTACTTC	CASLTSGSGELGEQYF
TRBV6-1	-	TRBD1	TRBJ2-2	TGTGCCAGCAGTGAACAGGGGGCGAACACCGGGGAGCTGTTTTTT	CASSEQGANTGELFF
TRBV18	-	TRBD1	TRBJ2-7	TGTGCCAGCTCACCCACTCAGGGGGCTCACTACGAGCAGTACTTC	CASSPTQGAHYEQYF
TRBV5-6	-	TRBD1	TRBJ1-1	TGTGCCAGCAGCTTGCCGGGACAGGGGGCTGAAGCTTTCTTT	CASSLPGQGAEAFF
TRBV29-1	-	TRBD2	TRBJ2-7	TGCAGCGTTGAAGATGGGAGGGGAGCAAACTACGAGCAGTACTTC	CSVEDGRGANYEQYF
TRBV29-1	-	-	TRBJ2-3	TGCAGCGTGAGTAGTTCCACAGATACGCAGTATTTT	CSVSSSTDTQYF
TRBV30	once	-	TRBJ1-4	TGTGCCTGGAGTCCCACCTTGGGGGGGGCAGGGGATCGCGGTGAAAAACTGTTTTTT	CAWSPTLGGAGDRGEKLFF
TRBV27	-	TRBD2	TRBJ2-3	TGTGCCAGCAGTCCTTGGACTAGCGGGGCCACAGATACGCAGTATTTT	CASSPWTSGATDTQYF
TRBV29-1	-	TRBD1	TRBJ1-2	TGCAGCGTCACCGGGACAGGAGCCCTTTATGGCTACACCTTC	CSVTGTGALYGYTF
TRBV15	-	-	TRBJ2-7	TGTGCCACCAGCAGAGGGGATCGGGAGATCGACGAGCAGTACTTC	CATSRGDREIDEQYF
TRBV5-5	-	-	TRBJ1-2	TGTGCCAGCAGCCTCTATGGCTACACCTTC	CASSLYGYTF
TRBV7-6	-	TRBD2	TRBJ2-7	TGTGCCAGCAGCTTAACGGGAGGGGAGGATTCCGAGCAGTACTTC	CASSLTGGEDSEQYF
TRBV4-2	once	-	TRBJ1-3	TGTGCCAGCAGCCAAGATAGACAGCTCCCTGGAAACACCATATATTTT	CASSQDRQLPGNTIYF
TRBV28	-	-	TRBJ2-7	TGTGCCAGCAGTTTTAGGACTCCCAAGCAGTACTTC	CASSFRTPKQYF
TRBV6-1	-	TRBD1	TRBJ1-6	TGTGCCAGCAGTGGGGGACAGGCAGTTAATTCACCCCTCCACTTT	CASSGGQAVNSPLHF
TRBV7-2	-	-	TRBJ2-4	TGTGCCAGCAGCCGGAGTAGGAACATTCAGTACTTC	CASSRSRNIQYF
TRBV5-1	-	-	TRBJ1-6	TGCGCCAGCAGCTTGGGTCAGGGAGGATCACCCCTCCACTTT	CASSLGQGGSPLHF
TRBV19	-	TRBD1	TRBJ2-3	TGTGCCAGTAGTACCCTCACAGGGGAAACACGAACCCTCACAGATACGCAGTATTTT	CASSTLTGETRTLTDTQYF
TRBV9	-	TRBD1	TRBJ2-7	TGTGCCAGCAGCAGTCGACAGGGTTTCCACGAGCAGTACTTC	CASSSRQGFHEQYF
TRBV4-1	-	TRBD1	TRBJ2-7	TGCGCCAGCAGCCAAGAGGCCGGGACAGGTTCCTACGAGCAGTACTTC	CASSQEAGTGSYEQYF
TRBV30	-	-	TRBJ2-1	TGTGCCTGGAGTGTAAATCGTTACAATGAGCAGTTCTTC	CAWSVNRYNEQFF
TRBV6-5	-	-	TRBJ2-1	TGTGCCAGCAGTCAACTCACTAGTGATGAGCAGTTCTTC	CASSQLTSDEQFF
TRBV11-2	-	-	TRBJ1-5	TGTGCCAGCAGCTTAAGGGGGGGTGGTCAGCCCCAGCATTTT	CASSLRGGGQPQHF
TRBV5-4	-	-	TRBJ1-2	TGTGCCAGCAGCCTAGGGGGGGGCTATGGCTACACCTTC	CASSLGGGYGYTF
TRBV19	once	-	TRBJ1-1	TGTGCCAGTAGTGCGGGGAACACTGAAGCTTTCTTT	CASSAGNTEAFF
TRBV6-1	-	TRBD2	TRBJ2-1	TGTGCCAGCAGTGAAATCGGGACTAGCGGGGGCCGGAATGAGCAGTTCTTC	CASSEIGTSGGRNEQFF
TRBV25-1	-	-	TRBJ2-7	TGTGCCAGCTGGGGCGGACGGCCCTACGAGCAGTACTTC	CASWGGRPYEQYF
TRBV10-1	-	-	TRBJ2-5	TGCGCCAGCAGTGAGGGGGGGACTTCTCCCGGGACCCAGTACTTC	CASSEGGTSPGTQYF
TRBV29-1	-	TRBD1	TRBJ2-1	TGCAGCGGGGGACAGGTCACCCCTAATGAGCAGTTCTTC	CSGGQVTPNEQFF
TRBV2	-	-	TRBJ1-5	TGTGCCAGCAGTGATCAGGGAAATCAGCCCCAGCATTTT	CASSDQGNQPQHF
TRBV15	-	TRBD1	TRBJ2-7	TGTGCCACCAGCAGGCAAAGGACAGGGAGTGCCTACGAGCAGTACTTC	CATSRQRTGSAYEQYF
TRBV29-1	-	TRBD1	TRBJ2-2	TGCAGCGTTGAAGATTCCCAGGGGGCCGGGGAGCTGTTTTTT	CSVEDSQGAGELFF
TRBV13	once	-	TRBJ2-7	TGTGCCAGCAGCTTGGGCAGGGGCCACGAGCAGTACTTC	CASSLGRGHEQYF
TRBV6-6	-	-	TRBJ1-2	TGTGCCAGCAGTTACTCGATGACGGAGGGCTATGGCTACACCTTC	CASSYSMTEGYGYTF
TRBV7-6	-	-	TRBJ2-7	TGTGCCAGCAGCTTAGCGCTATCACAGGAAGGGGTCTACGAGCAGTACTTC	CASSLALSQEGVYEQYF
TRBV9	-	TRBD1	TRBJ2-3	TGTGCCAGCAGCGGCCGGACAGGGCAAGGGACAGATACGCAGTATTTT	CASSGRTGQGTDTQYF
TRBV19	-	TRBD2	TRBJ2-3	TGTGCCAGTAGTCCCACGGGACTAGCGGGGTTTAGCACAGATACGCAGTATTTT	CASSPTGLAGFSTDTQYF
TRBV7-3	-	TRBD2	TRBJ2-3	TGTGCCAGCAGTCGGGGGGACACAGATACGCAGTATTTT	CASSRGDTDTQYF
TRBV19	-	-	TRBJ2-2	TGTGCCAGTACGACCGGACAGAGCACCGGGGAGCTGTTTTTT	CASTTGQSTGELFF
TRBV29-1	-	-	TRBJ2-1	TGCAGCGTTGACCGAACTTCCCCCAACAATGAGCAGTTCTTC	CSVDRTSPNNEQFF